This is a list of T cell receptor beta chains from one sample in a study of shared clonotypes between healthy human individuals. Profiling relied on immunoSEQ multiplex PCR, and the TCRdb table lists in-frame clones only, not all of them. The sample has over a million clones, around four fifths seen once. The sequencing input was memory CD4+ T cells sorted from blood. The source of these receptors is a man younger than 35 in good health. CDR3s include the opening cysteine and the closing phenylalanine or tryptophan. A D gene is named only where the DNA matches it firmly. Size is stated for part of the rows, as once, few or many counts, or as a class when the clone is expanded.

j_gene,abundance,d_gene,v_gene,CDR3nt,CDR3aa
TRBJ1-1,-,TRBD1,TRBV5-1,TGCGCCAGCAGCAAGGACAGGGGGGTGAACACTGAAGCTTTCTTT,CASSKDRGVNTEAFF
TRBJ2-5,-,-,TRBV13,TGTGCCAGCAGCTTAGCGGGGTACGCCCGAGAGACCCAGTACTTC,CASSLAGYARETQYF
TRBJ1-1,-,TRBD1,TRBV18,TGTGCCAGCTCACCAATGTTGACAGGGGGCGGCACTGAAGCTTTCTTT,CASSPMLTGGGTEAFF
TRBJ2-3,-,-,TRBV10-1,TGCGCCAGCAGCCCCGGGGGAGGCACAGATACGCAGTATTTT,CASSPGGGTDTQYF
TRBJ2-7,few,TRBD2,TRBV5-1,TGCGCCAGCAGCAACACCGGGACTAGCTTCCGGGAGCAGTACTTC,CASSNTGTSFREQYF
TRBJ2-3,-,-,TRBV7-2,TGTGCCAGCAGCTTAGCAGATACGCAGTATTTT,CASSLADTQYF
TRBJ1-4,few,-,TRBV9,TGTGCCAGCAGCGTAGGGCCTTCATATGAAAAACTGTTTTTT,CASSVGPSYEKLFF
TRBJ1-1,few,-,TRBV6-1,TGTGCCAGCAGCGCCGGGCGGAACACTGAAGCTTTCTTT,CASSAGRNTEAFF
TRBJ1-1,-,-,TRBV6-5,TGTGCCAGCAGGGTTGGGGGTGAAGCTTTCTTT,CASRVGGEAFF
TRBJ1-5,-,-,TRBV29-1,TGCAGCGTTGGCGAGGGGGAACGCAATCAGCCCCAGCATTTT,CSVGEGERNQPQHF